The subject of this entry is one T cell receptor (beta chain). Its antigen is unknown. These data are taken from a study of T cells expressing NK-cell markers (TCRdb year 2020). Regarding the study in general: Under 10 donors provided sorted CD3+CD56+NKG2C+, CD3+CD56+NKG2C- and CD3+CD56-NKG2C+ T-cell subsets, whose TCR beta-chain repertoires were profiled. Of the eight sequenced donors, seven were found to be HCMV-seropositive and one was found to be HCMV-seronegative. The study sequenced eight donors, all healthy volunteers chosen at random: three men and five women. The libraries were sequenced on Illumina HiSeq 2000/2500, MiSeq or NextSeq, producing 2 x 150 bp reads. Beyond this particular receptor, the publication reports: Those dominant clonotypes were again the most abundant among CD3+CD56-NKG2C+ cells in a few donors, at roughly 28.3-65%. In several donors, the dominant CD3+CD56+NKG2C+ clonotypes were among the top 10 CD8+ clonotypes and accounted for about 1.0-7.0% of CD8+ T cells. It remained unclear whether the expanded NKG2C-expressing T cell clones were specific for HCMV antigens.

The germline V gene (reference sequence) specifies DFQATT as CDR1 and SNEGSKA as CDR2. There are 14 amino acids in the CDR3, from cysteine to phenylalanine inclusive. No DNA is listed. HCMV-specific IgG was detected in serum with a commercial ELISA kit to determine HCMV serostatus. Peripheral blood mononuclear cells were isolated from blood by Ficoll density gradient centrifugation. Sequenced on an Illumina HiSeq 2000. TCR beta cDNA libraries were made by 5'RACE template switching that added a universal primer site and unique molecular identifiers. Priming for cDNA synthesis came from the TCR beta constant segment, and two successive PCR amplification steps followed. Processing in the source paper ran as follows. Reads were demultiplexed and grouped by UMI with MIGEC, and clonotypes were assembled and quantified with MiTCR. Only TCR cDNA sequences supported by at least two reads were kept to exclude erroneous sequences. The tcR package was used for downstream repertoire analysis, and clonotypes were matched between fractions using CDR3 nucleotide sequence together with V segment. Antigen specificity was annotated against VDJdb with VDJmatch, allowing one amino acid substitution in CDR3. Once TCRdb had reprocessed the reads, it stored one entry per CDR3 protein sequence and supplied no DNA. The V and J calls and clone size come from TCRdb's table, not from the authors' own analysis. The sample's own table lists about 460,000 distinct CDR3 sequences. The ten largest account for roughly 1.4% of the sample.

Sequenced sample: blood T cells: a sorted CD56 or NKG2C T cell subset, CD4+ or CD8+ T cells, or bulk PBMC T cells (not recorded which). The receptor comes from a woman aged 50 to 65 in good health. Donor details come from another sample of the same person, matched by shared clones. The chain couples TRBV20-1 to TRBJ2-1; the D call from TCRdb, TRBD2, cannot be confirmed without DNA. The CDR3 loop reads CSATKGLAPNEQFF.